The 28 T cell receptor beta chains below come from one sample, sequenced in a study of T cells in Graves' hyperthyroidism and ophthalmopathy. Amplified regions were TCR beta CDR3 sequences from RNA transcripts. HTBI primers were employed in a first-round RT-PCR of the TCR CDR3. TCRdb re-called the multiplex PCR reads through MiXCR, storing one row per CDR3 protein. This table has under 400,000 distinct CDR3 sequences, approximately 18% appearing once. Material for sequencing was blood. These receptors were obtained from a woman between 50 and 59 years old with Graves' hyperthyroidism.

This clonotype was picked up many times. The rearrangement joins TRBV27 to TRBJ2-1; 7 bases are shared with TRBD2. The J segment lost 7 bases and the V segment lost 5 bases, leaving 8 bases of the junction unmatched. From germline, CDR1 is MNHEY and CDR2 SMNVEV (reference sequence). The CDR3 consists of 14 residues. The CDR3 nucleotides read TGTGCCAGCAGTCCCGGGATAGCGGGTAATGAGCAGTTCTTC. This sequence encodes CASSPGIAGNEQFF.

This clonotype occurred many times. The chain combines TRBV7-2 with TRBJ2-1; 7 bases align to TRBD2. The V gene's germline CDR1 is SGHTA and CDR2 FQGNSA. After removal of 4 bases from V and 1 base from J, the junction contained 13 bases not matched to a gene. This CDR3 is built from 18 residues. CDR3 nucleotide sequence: TGTGCCAGCAGCTCGGGCGGTAGGCGGGAGTGGTCCTACAATGAGCAGTTCTTC. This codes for CASSSGGRREWSYNEQFF.

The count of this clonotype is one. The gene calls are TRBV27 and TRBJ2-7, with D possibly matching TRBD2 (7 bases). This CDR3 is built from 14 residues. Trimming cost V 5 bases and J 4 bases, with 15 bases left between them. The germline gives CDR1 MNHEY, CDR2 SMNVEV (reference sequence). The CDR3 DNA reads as TGTGCCAGCAGTCCCGGCGGGGGCAAGTACGAGCAGTACTTC. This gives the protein CASSPGGGKYEQYF.

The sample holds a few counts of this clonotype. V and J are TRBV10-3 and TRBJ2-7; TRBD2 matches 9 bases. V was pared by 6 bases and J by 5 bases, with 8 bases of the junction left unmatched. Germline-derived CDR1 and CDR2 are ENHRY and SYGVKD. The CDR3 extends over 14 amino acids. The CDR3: CAISATSGEDEQYF. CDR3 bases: TGTGCCATCAGCGCGACTAGCGGAGAGGACGAGCAGTACTTC.

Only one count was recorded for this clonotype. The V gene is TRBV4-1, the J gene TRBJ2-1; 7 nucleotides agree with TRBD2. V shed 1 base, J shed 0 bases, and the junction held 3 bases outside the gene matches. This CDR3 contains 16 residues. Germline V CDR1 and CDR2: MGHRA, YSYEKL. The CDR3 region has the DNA TGCGCCAGCAGCCAAGGGGGAGGGAGCTCCTACAATGAGCAGTTCTTC. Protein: CASSQGGGSSYNEQFF.

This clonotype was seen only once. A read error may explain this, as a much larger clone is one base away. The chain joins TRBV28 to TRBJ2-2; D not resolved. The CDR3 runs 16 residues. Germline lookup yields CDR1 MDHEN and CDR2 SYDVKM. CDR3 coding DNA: TGTGCCAGCAGTACCAATCGGGCAACGAACACCAGGGAGCTGTTTTTT. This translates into CASSTNRATNTRELFF. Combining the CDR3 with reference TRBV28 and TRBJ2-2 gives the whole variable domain DVKVTQSSRYLVKRTGEKVFLECVQDMDHENMFWYRQDPGLGLRLIYFSYDVKMKEKGDIPEGYSVSREKKERFSLILESASTNQTSMYLCASSTNRATNTRELFFGEGSRLTVL.

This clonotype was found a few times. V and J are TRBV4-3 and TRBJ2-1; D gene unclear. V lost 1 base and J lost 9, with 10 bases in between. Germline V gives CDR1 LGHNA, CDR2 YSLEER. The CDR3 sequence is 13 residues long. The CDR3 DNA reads TGCGCCAGCAGCCAAGTTGCTTTGGGTGAGCAGTTCTTC. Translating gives CASSQVALGEQFF.

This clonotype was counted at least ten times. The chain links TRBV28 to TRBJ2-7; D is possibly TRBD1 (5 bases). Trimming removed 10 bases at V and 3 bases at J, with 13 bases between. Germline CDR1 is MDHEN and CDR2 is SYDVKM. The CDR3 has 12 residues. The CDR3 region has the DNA TGTGCCACCCATGGACAACTCTACGAGCAGTACTTC. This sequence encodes CATHGQLYEQYF.

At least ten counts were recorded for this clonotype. CDR3 in amino acids: CASSPEGDGAGKRQFF. The CDR3 nucleotides read TGTGCCAGCAGCCCCGAGGGGGATGGGGCGGGAAAAAGGCAGTTCTTC. This chain connects TRBV2 to TRBJ2-1, with D possibly called TRBD1 or TRBD2 (6 bases each). CDR1 SNHLY and CDR2 FYNNEI come from the germline V gene. The length of the CDR3 is 16 residues. Trimming stripped 6 bases from V and 12 bases from J, with 27 bases between. Variable domain in full (rest from reference TRBV2 and TRBJ2-1): EPEVTQTPSHQVTQMGQEVILRCVPISNHLYFYWYRQILGQKVEFLVSFYNNEISEKSEIFDDQFSVERPDGSNFTLKIRSTKLEDSAMYFCASSPEGDGAGKRQFFGPGTRLTVL.

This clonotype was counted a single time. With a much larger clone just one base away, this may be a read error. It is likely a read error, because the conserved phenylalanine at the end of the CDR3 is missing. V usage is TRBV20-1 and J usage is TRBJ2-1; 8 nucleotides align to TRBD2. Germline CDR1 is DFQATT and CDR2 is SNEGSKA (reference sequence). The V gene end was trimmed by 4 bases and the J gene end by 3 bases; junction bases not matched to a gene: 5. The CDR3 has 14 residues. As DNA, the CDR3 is TGCAGTGCTACAGCGGGGGCCCTCTACAATGAGCAGTTCGTC. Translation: CSATAGALYNEQFV.

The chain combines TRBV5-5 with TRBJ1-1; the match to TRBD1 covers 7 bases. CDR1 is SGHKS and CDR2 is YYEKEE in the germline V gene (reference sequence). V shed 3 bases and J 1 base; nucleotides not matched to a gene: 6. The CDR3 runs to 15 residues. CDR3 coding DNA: TGTGCCAGCAGCTCCCGGACAGGATGGAACACTGAAGCTTTCTTT. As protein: CASSSRTGWNTEAFF.

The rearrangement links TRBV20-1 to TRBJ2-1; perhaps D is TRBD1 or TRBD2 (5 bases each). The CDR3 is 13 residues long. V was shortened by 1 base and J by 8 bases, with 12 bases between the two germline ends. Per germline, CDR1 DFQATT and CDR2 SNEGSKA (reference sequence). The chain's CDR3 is CSARVSGRDEQFF. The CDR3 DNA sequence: TGCAGTGCTAGAGTTTCAGGGCGGGATGAGCAGTTCTTC.

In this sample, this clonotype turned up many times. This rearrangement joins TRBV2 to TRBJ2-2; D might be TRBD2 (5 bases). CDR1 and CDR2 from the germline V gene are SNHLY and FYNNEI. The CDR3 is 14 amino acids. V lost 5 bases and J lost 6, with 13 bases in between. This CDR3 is CASSLGPGAGELFF. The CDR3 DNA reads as TGTGCCAGCAGTTTAGGGCCCGGGGCCGGGGAGCTGTTTTTT.

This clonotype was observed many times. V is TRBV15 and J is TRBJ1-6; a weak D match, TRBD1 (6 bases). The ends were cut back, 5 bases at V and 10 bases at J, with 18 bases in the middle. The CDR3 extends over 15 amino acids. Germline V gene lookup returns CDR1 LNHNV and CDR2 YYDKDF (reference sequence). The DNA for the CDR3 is TGTGCCACCAGCGGGGGATTTACAGGGCAATCACCCCTCCACTTT. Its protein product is CATSGGFTGQSPLHF.

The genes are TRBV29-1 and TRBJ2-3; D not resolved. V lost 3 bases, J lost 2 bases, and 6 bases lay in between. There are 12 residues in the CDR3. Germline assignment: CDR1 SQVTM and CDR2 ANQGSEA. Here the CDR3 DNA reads TGCAGCGTTGACTCCGACACAGATACGCAGTATTTT. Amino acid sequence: CSVDSDTDTQYF.

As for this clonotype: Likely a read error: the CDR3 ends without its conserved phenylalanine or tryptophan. CDR3 protein: CASSVAPDVNIQYS. The CDR3 bases are TGTGCCAGCAGCGTAGCTCCAGACGTGAACATTCAGTACTCC. The chain is built from TRBV9 and TRBJ2-4; D remains unclear. Germline loops: CDR1 SGDLS, CDR2 YYNGEE. V lost 0 bases and J 7 bases, leaving 11 bases between the germline ends. This CDR3 is built from 14 residues.

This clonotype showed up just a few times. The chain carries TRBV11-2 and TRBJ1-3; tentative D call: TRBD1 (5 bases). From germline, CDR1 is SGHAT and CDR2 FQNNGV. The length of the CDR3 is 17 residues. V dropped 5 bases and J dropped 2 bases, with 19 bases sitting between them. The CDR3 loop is CASSPPGLGSTGNTIYF. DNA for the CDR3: TGTGCCAGCAGCCCCCCGGGACTTGGGTCTACTGGAAACACCATATATTTT. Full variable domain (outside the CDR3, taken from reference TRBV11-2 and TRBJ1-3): EAGVAQSPRYKIIEKRQSVAFWCNPISGHATLYWYQQILGQGPKLLIQFQNNGVVDDSQLPKDRFSAERLKGVDSTLKIQPAKLEDSAVYLCASSPPGLGSTGNTIYFGEGSWLTVV.

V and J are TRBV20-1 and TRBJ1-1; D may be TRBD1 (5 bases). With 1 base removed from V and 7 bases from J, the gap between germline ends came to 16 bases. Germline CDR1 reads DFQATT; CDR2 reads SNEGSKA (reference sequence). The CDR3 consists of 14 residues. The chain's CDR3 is CSARVTGIYGEAFF. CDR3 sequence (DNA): TGCAGTGCTAGAGTCACAGGCATTTACGGTGAAGCTTTCTTT.

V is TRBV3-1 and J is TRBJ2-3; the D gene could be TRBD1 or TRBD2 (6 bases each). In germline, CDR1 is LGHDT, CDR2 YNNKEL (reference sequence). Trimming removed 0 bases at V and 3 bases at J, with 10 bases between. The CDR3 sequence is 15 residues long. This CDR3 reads CASSQEGGGTDTQYF. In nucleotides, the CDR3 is TGTGCCAGCAGCCAAGAAGGGGGAGGTACAGATACGCAGTATTTT.

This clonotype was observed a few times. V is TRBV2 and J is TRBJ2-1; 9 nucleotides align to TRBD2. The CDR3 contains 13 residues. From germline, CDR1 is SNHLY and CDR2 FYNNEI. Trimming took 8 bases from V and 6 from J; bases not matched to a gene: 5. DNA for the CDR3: TGTGCCAGCTTGGGACTAGCTTCCAATGAGCAGTTCTTC. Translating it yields CASLGLASNEQFF.

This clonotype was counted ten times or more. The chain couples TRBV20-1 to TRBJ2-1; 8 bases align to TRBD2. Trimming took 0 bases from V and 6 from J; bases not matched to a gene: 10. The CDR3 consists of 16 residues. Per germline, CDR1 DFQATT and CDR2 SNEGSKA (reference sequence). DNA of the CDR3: TGCAGTGCTAGAGATTTTTGGCTAGCGGGTTTCAATGAGCAGTTCTTC. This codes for CSARDFWLAGFNEQFF.

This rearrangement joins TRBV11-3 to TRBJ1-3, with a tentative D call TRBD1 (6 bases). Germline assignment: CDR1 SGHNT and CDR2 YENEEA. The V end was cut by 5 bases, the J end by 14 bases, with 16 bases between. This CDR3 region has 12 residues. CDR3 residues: CASSRERGGVYF. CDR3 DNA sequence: TGTGCCAGCAGCCGGGAGCGGGGGGGCGTATATTTT.

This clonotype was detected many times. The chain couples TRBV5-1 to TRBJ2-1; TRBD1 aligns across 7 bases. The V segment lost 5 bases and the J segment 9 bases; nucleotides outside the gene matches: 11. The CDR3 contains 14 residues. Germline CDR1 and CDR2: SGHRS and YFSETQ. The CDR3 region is CASRSGTEGGEQFF. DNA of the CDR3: TGCGCCAGCAGGTCCGGGACAGAGGGCGGTGAGCAGTTCTTC.

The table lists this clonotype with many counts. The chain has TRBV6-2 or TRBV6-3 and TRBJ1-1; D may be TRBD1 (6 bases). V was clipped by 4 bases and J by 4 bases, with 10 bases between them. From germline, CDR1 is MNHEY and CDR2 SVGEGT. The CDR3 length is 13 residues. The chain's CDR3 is CASSLLRGTEAFF. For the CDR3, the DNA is TGTGCCAGCAGTTTACTCAGGGGCACTGAAGCTTTCTTT.

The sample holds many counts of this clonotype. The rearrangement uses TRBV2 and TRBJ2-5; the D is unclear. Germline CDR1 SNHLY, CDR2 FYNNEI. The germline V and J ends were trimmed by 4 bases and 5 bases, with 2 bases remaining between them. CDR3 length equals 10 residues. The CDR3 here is CASSVETQYF. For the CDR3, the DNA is TGTGCCAGCAGTGTGGAGACCCAGTACTTC.

The CDR3 reads CAGRASYEQYF. CDR3 sequence (DNA): TGTGCCGGACGAGCTTCCTACGAGCAGTACTTC. The chain is built from TRBV2 and TRBJ2-7, with D hard to call. V was cut by 11 bases and J by 1 base, with 9 bases left in between. The CDR3 loop spans 11 amino acids. Germline V gives CDR1 SNHLY, CDR2 FYNNEI.

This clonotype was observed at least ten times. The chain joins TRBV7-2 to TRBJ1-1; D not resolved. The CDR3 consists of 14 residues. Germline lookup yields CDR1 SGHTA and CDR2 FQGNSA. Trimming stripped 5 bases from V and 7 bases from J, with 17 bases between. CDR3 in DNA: TGTGCCAGCAGCCCGGGTCTTGAACGTCGTGAAGCTTTCTTT. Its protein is CASSPGLERREAFF.

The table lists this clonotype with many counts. The CDR3 nucleotides are TGTGCCAGCAGTGAAAGAGGAGGGGATAGCAATCAGCCCCAGCATTTT. Amino acids: CASSERGGDSNQPQHF. The chain joins TRBV2 to TRBJ1-5, with D possibly being TRBD1 (5 bases). V was cut by 2 bases and J by 0 bases, with 11 bases left in between. This CDR3 comprises 16 residues. CDR1 and CDR2 (germline): SNHLY, FYNNEI.